This TCR beta chain was captured by sequencing in a study of Graves' ophthalmopathy and Graves' hyperthyroidism. Findings and caveats of the study: The model flagged ophthalmopathy progression at roughly 71% sensitivity and 72.22% specificity.

There are many counts of this clonotype. Its antigen is as yet unknown. Amplification from RNA transcripts yielded the TCR beta CDR3 regions. First-round RT-PCR with HTBI primers preceded a second-round multiplex PCR. TCRdb reprocessed the multiplex PCR reads with MiXCR, giving one entry per CDR3 protein. This sample has roughly 400,000 distinct CDR3 sequences, with about 15% found just once. Per germline, CDR1 LGHNT and CDR2 FRNRAP. The CDR3 is 16 residues long. The V end lost 6 bases, the J end lost 3 bases, and 20 bases lay between the germline ends. The sample consisted of peripheral blood. V usage is TRBV12-5 and J usage is TRBJ1-1; possibly TRBD1 for D (5 bases). This TCR was sampled from an adult woman with stable Graves' hyperthyroidism. CDR3 sequence: CASGSGSGEGDTEAFF. The DNA of the CDR3 is TGTGCTAGTGGCTCCGGTTCGGGGGAGGGAGACACTGAAGCTTTCTTT.